This passage covers 18 T cell receptor beta chains from one sample sequenced in a study of OX40 agonist ivuxolimab in advanced cancers. Profiled with immunoSEQ multiplex PCR; TCRdb holds only in-frame clones, not every one. The sample yields approximately 69,000 clones, almost 90% seen once. The specimen comprised CD4+ or CD8+ T cells sorted from blood, sampled in a trial of the OX40 agonist ivuxolimab. The receptors were gathered from an adult with an advanced solid tumor such as melanoma, head and neck, liver or kidney cancer.

The chain joins TRBV9 to TRBJ2-7; 7 nucleotides agree with TRBD2. The CDR3 totals 14 residues. The V and J ends lost 3 bases and 3 bases, in that order; junction bases with no gene match: 6. The germline gives CDR1 SGDLS, CDR2 YYNGEE. CDR3 sequence reads: CASSETPGGYEQYF. The CDR3 bases are TGTGCCAGCAGCGAGACTCCGGGGGGCTACGAGCAGTACTTC.

This clone was counted only a few times. V and J are TRBV7-9 and TRBJ2-1, with 7 positions matching TRBD1. The CDR3 spans 16 residues. Germline loops: CDR1 SEHNR, CDR2 FQNEAQ (reference sequence). V lost 4 bases, J lost 3 bases, and 9 bases stayed unmatched. The CDR3 loop reads CASSSPATGSYNEQFF. Here the CDR3 DNA reads TGTGCCAGCAGCTCTCCGGCGACAGGGAGCTACAATGAGCAGTTCTTC.

There are a few counts of this clone. V gene TRBV7-9 combines with J gene TRBJ2-7, with a tentative D call TRBD2 (6 bases). CDR3 length: 12 amino acids. V lost 4 bases and J 6 bases, leaving 10 bases between the germline ends. Germline lookup yields CDR1 SEHNR and CDR2 FQNEAQ (reference sequence). In nucleotides, the CDR3 is TGTGCCAGCAGCTCCTTGGGGGGCGAGCAGTACTTC. Protein sequence: CASSSLGGEQYF.

V is TRBV19 and J is TRBJ1-2; D perhaps matches TRBD1 (5 bases). This CDR3 is built from 14 residues. Germline CDR1 reads LNHDA; CDR2 reads SQIVND (reference sequence). V lost 3 bases to trimming and J lost 1 base, with 9 bases between them. CDR3 nucleotides: TGTGCCAGTAGTATTCAGGGTGATAACTATGGCTACACCTTC. This gives the protein CASSIQGDNYGYTF.

This clone was observed a few times. This sequence joins TRBV12-5 and TRBJ2-1; tentative D call: TRBD2 (6 bases). V was clipped by 7 bases and J by 0 bases, with 25 bases between them. Germline V gene lookup returns CDR1 LGHNT and CDR2 FRNRAP. This CDR3 has 19 residues. The CDR3 bases are TGTGCTAGTGCGAGCCGAGAGCTTGGAGGGGCGAGCTCCTACAATGAGCAGTTCTTC. Protein product: CASASRELGGASSYNEQFF.

This rearrangement joins TRBV18 to TRBJ2-2, with D uncertain. The ends were cut back, 3 bases at V and 3 bases at J, with 5 bases in the middle. Germline V gives CDR1 KGHSH, CDR2 LQKENI. This CDR3 is 13 amino acids long. This chain's CDR3 is CASSPQDTGELFF. The CDR3 DNA is TGTGCCAGCTCACCCCAAGACACCGGGGAGCTGTTTTTT.

The chain couples TRBV9 to TRBJ2-3; TRBD1 matches at 11 bases. The CDR3 length is 16 residues. With 4 bases clipped from V and 6 bases from J, the junction kept 10 bases outside the gene matches. CDR1 is SGDLS, CDR2 YYNGEE, per germline. This chain's CDR3 is CASSLTGQGASDTQYF. Written as DNA, the CDR3 is TGTGCCAGCAGCCTCACCGGACAGGGGGCATCGGATACGCAGTATTTT.

CDR3 DNA sequence: TGTGCCATCAGTGAGTTGGGGGCTGGAAACACCATATATTTT. Its protein product is CAISELGAGNTIYF. The gene calls are TRBV10-3 and TRBJ1-3, with D possibly TRBD1 on 5 matching bases. Germline V gene data show CDR1 as ENHRY and CDR2 as SYGVKD. Trimming stripped 1 base from V and 2 bases from J, with 6 bases between. The CDR3 spans 14 residues.

The CDR3 bases are TGCGCCAGCAGCCAAGATCCAGGGACAGATACGCAGTATTTT. Translation: CASSQDPGTDTQYF. The V gene is TRBV4-1, the J gene TRBJ2-3; D possibly corresponds to TRBD1 (5 bases). Germline-derived CDR1 and CDR2 are MGHRA and YSYEKL. V was pared by 0 bases and J by 3 bases, with 7 bases between. The CDR3 has 14 amino acids.

J is TRBJ2-7 and V is TRBV29-1; 13 nucleotides align to TRBD2. Unmatched junction bases numbered 21, after V lost 7 bases and J lost 0 bases. This CDR3 comprises 20 residues. Germline lookup yields CDR1 SQVTM and CDR2 ANQGSEA. The CDR3 region is CSAKKTIGTSGDRSSYEQYF. CDR3 DNA: TGCAGCGCAAAAAAGACTATAGGGACTAGCGGGGATAGGAGCTCCTACGAGCAGTACTTC.

V and J are TRBV10-3 and TRBJ2-7; D is perhaps TRBD1 (6 bases). Per germline, CDR1 ENHRY and CDR2 SYGVKD. The CDR3 is 11 residues long. The V gene lost 5 bases and the J gene lost 7 bases, with 9 bases spanning the gap. This CDR3 reads CAISTTGEQYF. In DNA, the CDR3 is TGTGCCATCAGTACTACAGGGGAGCAGTACTTC.

The chain employs TRBV30 and TRBJ2-7; possible D gene TRBD2, 6 bases. V lost 0 bases to trimming and J lost 0 bases, with 9 bases between them. CDR3 length: 14 amino acids. Germline CDR1 reads GTSNPN; CDR2 reads SVGIG (reference sequence). As DNA, the CDR3 is TGTGCCTGGAGTGTTTCGGGACTCTCCTACGAGCAGTACTTC. Protein: CAWSVSGLSYEQYF. Filled out from reference TRBV30 and TRBJ2-7, the complete variable domain reads SQTIHQWPATLVQPVGSPLSLECTVEGTSNPNLYWYRQAAGRGLQLLFYSVGIGQISSEVPQNLSASRPQDRQFILSSKKLLLSDSGFYLCAWSVSGLSYEQYFGPGTRLTVT.

This rearrangement joins TRBV28 to TRBJ1-2; no firm D call. The CDR3 spans 11 residues. V was clipped by 1 base and J by 6 bases, with 3 bases between them. Germline V gene lookup returns CDR1 MDHEN and CDR2 SYDVKM. The CDR3 region is CASSLSNGYTF. DNA of the CDR3: TGTGCCAGCAGTTTATCAAATGGCTACACCTTC.

This clone was seen once. This sequence joins TRBV6-6 and TRBJ2-5; 10 nucleotides align to TRBD2. The junction had 12 bases not matched to a gene; V was cut back by 10 bases and J by 4 bases. Germline CDR1 reads MNHNY; CDR2 reads SVGAGI (reference sequence). CDR3 size: 15 residues. In DNA, the CDR3 is TGTGCCAACCTAGGAGGGTTAGCGGGGGGAGAGACCCAGTACTTC. Its protein is CANLGGLAGGETQYF.

This clone was detected only once. V usage is TRBV5-1 and J usage is TRBJ2-3, with D possibly matching TRBD2 (6 bases). The length of the CDR3 is 16 residues. V dropped 0 bases and J dropped 4 bases, with 15 bases sitting between them. Germline assignment: CDR1 SGHRS and CDR2 YFSETQ. The DNA of the CDR3 is TGCGCCAGCAGCTTGGGGCCGGGAGACCAGGCAGATACGCAGTATTTT. This translates into CASSLGPGDQADTQYF.

The chain recombines TRBV27 with TRBJ1-2; D is unresolved. The germline gives CDR1 MNHEY, CDR2 SMNVEV (reference sequence). The CDR3 covers 14 residues. V lost 6 bases to trimming and J lost 1 base, with 12 bases between them. CDR3: CASREGGFNYGYTF. DNA for the CDR3: TGTGCCAGCAGAGAAGGAGGGTTTAACTATGGCTACACCTTC.

The genes are TRBV6-5 and TRBJ1-5; D might be TRBD1 (5 bases). Germline V gene sequence: CDR1 MNHEY, CDR2 SVGAGI. The V gene lost 2 bases and the J gene lost 9 bases, with 11 bases spanning the gap. This CDR3 is built from 13 residues. The CDR3 spells CASSYTGESPQHF. As DNA, the CDR3 is TGTGCCAGCAGTTACACAGGCGAGTCGCCCCAGCATTTT.

This clone has more than one count but fewer than ten. The chain is built from TRBV29-1 and TRBJ1-5; D gene unclear. CDR1 is SQVTM and CDR2 is ANQGSEA in the germline V gene. The CDR3 runs 15 residues. The V end lost 4 bases, the J end lost 2 bases, and 15 bases lay between the germline ends. The CDR3 DNA sequence: TGCAGCGTTGCGGATGGGTTTTTGGGCAATCAGCCCCAGCATTTT. Its protein is CSVADGFLGNQPQHF.